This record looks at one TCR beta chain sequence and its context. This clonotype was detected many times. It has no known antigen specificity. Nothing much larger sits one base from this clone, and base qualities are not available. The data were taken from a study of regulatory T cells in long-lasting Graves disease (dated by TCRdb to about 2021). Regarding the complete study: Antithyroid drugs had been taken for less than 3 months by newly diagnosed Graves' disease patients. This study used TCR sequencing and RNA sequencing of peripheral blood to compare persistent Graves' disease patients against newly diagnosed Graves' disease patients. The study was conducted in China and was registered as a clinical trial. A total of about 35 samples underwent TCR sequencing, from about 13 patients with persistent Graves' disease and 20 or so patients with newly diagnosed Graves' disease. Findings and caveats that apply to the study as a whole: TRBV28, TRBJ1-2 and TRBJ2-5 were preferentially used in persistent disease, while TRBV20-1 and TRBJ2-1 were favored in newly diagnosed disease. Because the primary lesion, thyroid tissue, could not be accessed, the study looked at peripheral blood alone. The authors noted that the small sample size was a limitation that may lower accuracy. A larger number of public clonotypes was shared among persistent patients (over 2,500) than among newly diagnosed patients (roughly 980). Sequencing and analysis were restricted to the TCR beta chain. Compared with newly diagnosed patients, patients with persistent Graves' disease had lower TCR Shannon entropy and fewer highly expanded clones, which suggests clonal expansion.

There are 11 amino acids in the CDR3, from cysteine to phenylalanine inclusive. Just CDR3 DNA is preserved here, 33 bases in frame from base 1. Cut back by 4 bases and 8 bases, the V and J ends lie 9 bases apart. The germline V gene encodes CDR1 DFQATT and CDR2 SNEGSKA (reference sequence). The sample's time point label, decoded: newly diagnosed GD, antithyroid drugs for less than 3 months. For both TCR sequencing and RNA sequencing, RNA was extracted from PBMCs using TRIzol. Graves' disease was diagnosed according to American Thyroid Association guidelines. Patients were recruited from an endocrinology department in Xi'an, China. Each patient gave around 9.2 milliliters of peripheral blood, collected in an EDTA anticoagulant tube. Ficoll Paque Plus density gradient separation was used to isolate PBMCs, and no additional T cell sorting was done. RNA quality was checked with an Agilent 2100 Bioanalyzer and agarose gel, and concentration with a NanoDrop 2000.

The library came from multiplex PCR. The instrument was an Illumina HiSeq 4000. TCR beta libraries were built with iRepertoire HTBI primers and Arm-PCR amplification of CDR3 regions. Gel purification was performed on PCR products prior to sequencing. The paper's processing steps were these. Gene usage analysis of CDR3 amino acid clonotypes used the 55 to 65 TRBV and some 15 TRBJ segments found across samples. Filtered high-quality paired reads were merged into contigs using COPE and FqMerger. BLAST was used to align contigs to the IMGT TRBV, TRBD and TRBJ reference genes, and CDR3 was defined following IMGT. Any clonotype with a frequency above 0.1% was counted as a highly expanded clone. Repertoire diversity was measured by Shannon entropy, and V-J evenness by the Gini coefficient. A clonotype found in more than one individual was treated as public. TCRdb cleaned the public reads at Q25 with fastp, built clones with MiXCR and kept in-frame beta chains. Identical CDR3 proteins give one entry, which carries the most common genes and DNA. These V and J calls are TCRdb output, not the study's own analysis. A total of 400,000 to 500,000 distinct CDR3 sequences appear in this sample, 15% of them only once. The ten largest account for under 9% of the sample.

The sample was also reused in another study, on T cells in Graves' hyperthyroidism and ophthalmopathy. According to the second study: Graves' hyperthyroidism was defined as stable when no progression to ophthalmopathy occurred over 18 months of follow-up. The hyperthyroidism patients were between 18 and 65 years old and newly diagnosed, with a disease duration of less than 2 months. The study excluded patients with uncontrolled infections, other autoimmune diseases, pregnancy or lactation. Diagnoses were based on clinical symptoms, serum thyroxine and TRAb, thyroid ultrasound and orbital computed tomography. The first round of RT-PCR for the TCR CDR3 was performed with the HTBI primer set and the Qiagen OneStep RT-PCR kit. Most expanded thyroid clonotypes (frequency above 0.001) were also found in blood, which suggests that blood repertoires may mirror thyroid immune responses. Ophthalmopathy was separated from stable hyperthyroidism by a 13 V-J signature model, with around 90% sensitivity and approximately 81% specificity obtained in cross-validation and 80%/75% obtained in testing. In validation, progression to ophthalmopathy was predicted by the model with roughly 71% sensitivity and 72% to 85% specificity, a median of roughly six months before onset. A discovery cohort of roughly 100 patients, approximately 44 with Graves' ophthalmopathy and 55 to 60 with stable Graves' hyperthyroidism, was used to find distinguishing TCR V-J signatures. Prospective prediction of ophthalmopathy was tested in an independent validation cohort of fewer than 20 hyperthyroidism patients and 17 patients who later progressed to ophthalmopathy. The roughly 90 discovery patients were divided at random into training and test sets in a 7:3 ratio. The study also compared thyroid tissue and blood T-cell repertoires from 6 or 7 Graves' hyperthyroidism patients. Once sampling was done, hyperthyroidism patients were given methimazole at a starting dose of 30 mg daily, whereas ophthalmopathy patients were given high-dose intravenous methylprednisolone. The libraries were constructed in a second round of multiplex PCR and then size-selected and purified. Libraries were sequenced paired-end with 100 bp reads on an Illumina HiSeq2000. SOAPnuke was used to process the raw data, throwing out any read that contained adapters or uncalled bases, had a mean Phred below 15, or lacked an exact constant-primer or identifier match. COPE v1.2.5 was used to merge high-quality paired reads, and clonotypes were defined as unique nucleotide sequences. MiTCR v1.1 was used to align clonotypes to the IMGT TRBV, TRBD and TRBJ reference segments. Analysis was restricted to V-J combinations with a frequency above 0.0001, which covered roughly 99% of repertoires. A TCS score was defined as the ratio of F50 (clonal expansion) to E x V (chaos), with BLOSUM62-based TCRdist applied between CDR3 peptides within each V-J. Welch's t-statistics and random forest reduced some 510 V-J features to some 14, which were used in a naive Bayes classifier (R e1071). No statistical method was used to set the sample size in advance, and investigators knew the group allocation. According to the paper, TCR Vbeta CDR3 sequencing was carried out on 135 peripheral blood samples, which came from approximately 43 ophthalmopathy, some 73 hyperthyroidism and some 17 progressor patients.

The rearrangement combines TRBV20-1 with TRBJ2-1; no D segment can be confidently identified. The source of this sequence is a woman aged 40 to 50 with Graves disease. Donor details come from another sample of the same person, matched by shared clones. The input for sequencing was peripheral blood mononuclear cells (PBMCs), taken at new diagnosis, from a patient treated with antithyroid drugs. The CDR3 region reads CSAKDGHEQFF. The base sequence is TGCAGTGCTAAGGACGGGCATGAGCAGTTCTTC.